The T cell receptor beta chain described here comes from a study of CD8 T cells in Susac syndrome. The RNA input was roughly 0.45 to 1 ug, and it was reverse transcribed with random hexamers. Amplification of TCR beta CDR3 was carried out by immunoSEQ multiplex PCR, which covered 54 Vbeta and 13 Jbeta segments. MiXCR, applied by TCRdb to the immunoSEQ multiplex PCR reads, yields one record per CDR3 protein. Of over 150,000 distinct CDR3 sequences listed, approximately 94% are singletons. CD8+ and CD4+ T cells taken from blood had their TCR beta sequenced. The multiple sclerosis control group comprised treatment-naive patients with stable or active relapsing-remitting disease. While CD8+ and CD4+ T cells were isolated negatively, TEMRA cells were enriched by FACS. Germline V gene data show CDR1 as SGHTA and CDR2 as FQGNSA. Trimming took off 1 base at V and 0 bases at J, with 7 bases between the two ends. The CDR3 consists of 14 residues.

The specimen sequenced was CD4+ T cells from PBMCs. The origin of this receptor is a human donor with multiple sclerosis. The chain is built from TRBV7-2 and TRBJ2-7; TRBD1 might be the D (5 bases). The CDR3 region has the DNA TGTGCCAGCAGCTTAGGGACAATCTCCTACGAGCAGTACTTC. Its translation is CASSLGTISYEQYF.